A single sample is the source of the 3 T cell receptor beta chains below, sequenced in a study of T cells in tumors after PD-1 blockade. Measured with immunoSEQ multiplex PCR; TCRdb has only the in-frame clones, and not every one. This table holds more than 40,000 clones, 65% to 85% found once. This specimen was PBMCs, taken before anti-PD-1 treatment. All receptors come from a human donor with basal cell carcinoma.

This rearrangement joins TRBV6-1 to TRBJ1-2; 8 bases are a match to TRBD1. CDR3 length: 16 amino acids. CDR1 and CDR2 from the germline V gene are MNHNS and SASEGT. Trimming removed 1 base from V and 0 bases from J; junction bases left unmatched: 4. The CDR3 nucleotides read TGTGCCAGCAGTGAAGGGACAGGGATTCCTAACTATGGCTACACCTTC. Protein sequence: CASSEGTGIPNYGYTF.

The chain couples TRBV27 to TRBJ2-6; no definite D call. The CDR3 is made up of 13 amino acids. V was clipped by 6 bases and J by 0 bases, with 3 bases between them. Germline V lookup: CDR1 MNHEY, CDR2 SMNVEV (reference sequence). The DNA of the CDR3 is TGTGCCAGCAGCCCCTCTGGGGCCAACGTCCTGACTTTC. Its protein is CASSPSGANVLTF.

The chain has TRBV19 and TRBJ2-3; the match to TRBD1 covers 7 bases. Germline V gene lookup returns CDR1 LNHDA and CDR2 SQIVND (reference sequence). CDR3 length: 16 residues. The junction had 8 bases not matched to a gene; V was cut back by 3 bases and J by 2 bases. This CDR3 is CASSMISGGATDTQYF. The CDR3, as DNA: TGTGCCAGTAGTATGATATCAGGGGGAGCCACAGATACGCAGTATTTT.